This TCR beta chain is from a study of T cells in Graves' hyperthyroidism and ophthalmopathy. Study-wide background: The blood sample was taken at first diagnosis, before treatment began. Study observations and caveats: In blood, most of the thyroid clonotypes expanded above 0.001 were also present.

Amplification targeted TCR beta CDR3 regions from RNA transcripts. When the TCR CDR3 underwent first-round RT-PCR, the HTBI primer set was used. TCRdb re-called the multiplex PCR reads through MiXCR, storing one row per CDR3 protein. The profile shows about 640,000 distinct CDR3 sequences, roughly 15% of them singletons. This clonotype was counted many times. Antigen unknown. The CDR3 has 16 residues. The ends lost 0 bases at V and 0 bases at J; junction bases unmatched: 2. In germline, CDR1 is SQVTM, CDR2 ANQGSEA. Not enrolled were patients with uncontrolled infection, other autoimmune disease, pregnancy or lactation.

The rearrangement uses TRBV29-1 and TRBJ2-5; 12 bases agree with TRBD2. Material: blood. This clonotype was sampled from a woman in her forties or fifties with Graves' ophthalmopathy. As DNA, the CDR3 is TGCAGCGTTGAAGATTGGACTAGCGGGGACCAAGAGACCCAGTACTTC. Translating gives CSVEDWTSGDQETQYF.